These 2 T cell receptor beta chains came from one sample sequenced in a study of human T cells and chemical hapten exposure. TCRdb fed the RACE reads into MiXCR, producing one record per CDR3 protein. The table shows tens of thousands of distinct CDR3 sequences, with 3.5% to 4.5% occurring only once. The time point is: healthy volunteer bleed at 2 weeks. Blood, whole and unfractionated, served as the source for total RNA extraction. Sequenced: whole blood. The receptors shown here come from a female donor in good health. Some clones in this sample may be carry-over from other donors' samples.

CDR3 in amino acids: CASSPGTANYGYTF. CDR3 in DNA: TGTGCCAGCAGCCCCGGGACAGCTAACTATGGCTACACCTTC. The rearrangement links TRBV7-3 to TRBJ1-2; 7 nucleotides match TRBD1. J gave up 0 bases and V 5 bases, and 3 bases lay outside the gene matches. This CDR3 region has 14 residues. The V gene's germline CDR1 is SGHTA and CDR2 FQGTGA.

The rearrangement joins TRBV5-4 to TRBJ1-2; TRBD1 matches 10 bases. Losses at the gene ends were 4 bases for V and 8 bases for J; bases not matched to a gene: 8. The CDR3 runs to 14 residues. Germline CDR1 is SGHNT and CDR2 is YYREEE (reference sequence). The CDR3 DNA is TGTGCCAGCAGCCGGAGGGACAGGGGAAGGGGCTACACCTTC. As protein: CASSRRDRGRGYTF. The full variable domain, completed using reference TRBV5-4 and TRBJ1-2, is ETGVTQSPTHLIKTRGQQVTLRCSSQSGHNTVSWYQQALGQGPQFIFQYYREEENGRGNFPPRFSGLQFPNYSSELNVNALELDDSALYLCASSRRDRGRGYTFGSGTRLTVV.